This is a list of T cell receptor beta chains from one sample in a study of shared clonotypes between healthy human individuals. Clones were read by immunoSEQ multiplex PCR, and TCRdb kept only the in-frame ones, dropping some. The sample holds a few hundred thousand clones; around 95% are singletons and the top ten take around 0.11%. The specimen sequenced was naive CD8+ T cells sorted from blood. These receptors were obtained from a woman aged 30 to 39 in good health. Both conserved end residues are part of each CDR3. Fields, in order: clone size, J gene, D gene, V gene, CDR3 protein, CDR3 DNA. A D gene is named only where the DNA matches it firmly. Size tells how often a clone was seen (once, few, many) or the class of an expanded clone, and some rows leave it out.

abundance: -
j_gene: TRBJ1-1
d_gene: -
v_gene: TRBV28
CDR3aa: CASSLVPGGTEAFF
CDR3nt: TGTGCCAGCAGTTTAGTTCCAGGCGGGACTGAAGCTTTCTTT

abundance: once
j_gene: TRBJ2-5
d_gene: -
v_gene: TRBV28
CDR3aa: CASSPKGQTKKTQYF
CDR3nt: TGTGCCAGCAGTCCAAAAGGACAGACCAAGAAGACCCAGTACTTC

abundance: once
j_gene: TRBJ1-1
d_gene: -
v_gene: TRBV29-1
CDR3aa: CSVEKVRRRVGEAFF
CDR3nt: TGCAGCGTTGAAAAAGTTCGCCGACGGGTGGGAGAAGCTTTCTTT

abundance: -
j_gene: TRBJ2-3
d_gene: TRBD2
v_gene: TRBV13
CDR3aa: CASSGGTSGSTDTQYF
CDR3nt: TGTGCCAGCAGCGGGGGGACTAGCGGCAGCACAGATACGCAGTATTTT

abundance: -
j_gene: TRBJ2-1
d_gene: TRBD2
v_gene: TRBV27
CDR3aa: CASSQELAGLGYNEQFF
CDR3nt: TGTGCCAGCAGCCAGGAGTTAGCGGGATTAGGGTACAATGAGCAGTTCTTC

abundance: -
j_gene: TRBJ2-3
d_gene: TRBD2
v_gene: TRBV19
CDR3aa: CASSARIAGHSDTQYF
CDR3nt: TGTGCCAGTAGTGCTAGGATAGCGGGACACTCGGATACGCAGTATTTT

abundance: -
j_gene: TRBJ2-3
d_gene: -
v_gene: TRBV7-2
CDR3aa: CASSLGYSPSTDTQYF
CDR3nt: TGTGCCAGCAGCTTAGGTTACAGCCCTAGCACAGATACGCAGTATTTT

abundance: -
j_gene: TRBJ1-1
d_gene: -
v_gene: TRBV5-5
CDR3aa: CASSLRTANTEAFF
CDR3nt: TGTGCCAGCAGCTTGCGCACAGCGAACACTGAAGCTTTCTTT

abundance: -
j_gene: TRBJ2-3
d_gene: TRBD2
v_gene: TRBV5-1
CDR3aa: CASSLLAGGLTDTQYF
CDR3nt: TGCGCCAGCAGCTTACTAGCGGGAGGATTGACAGATACGCAGTATTTT

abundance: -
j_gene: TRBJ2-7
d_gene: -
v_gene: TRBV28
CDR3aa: CASSLVPGYEQYF
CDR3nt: TGTGCCAGCAGCCTCGTCCCAGGCTACGAGCAGTACTTC

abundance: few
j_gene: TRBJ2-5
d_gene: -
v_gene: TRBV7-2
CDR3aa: CASSLWTVQETQYF
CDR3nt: TGTGCCAGCAGCCTTTGGACAGTTCAAGAGACCCAGTACTTC

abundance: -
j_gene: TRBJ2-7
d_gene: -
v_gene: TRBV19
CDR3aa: CASGRCEQYF
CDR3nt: TGTGCCAGTGGACGTTGCGAGCAGTACTTC

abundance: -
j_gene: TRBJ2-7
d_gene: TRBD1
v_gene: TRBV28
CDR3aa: CASRDRGGHYEQYF
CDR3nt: TGTGCCAGTCGGGACAGGGGAGGCCACTACGAGCAGTACTTC

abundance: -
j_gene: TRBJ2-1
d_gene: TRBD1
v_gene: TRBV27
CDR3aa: CASSSQTGGYLDEQFF
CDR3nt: TGTGCCAGCAGTTCCCAGACAGGGGGGTATCTGGATGAGCAGTTCTTC

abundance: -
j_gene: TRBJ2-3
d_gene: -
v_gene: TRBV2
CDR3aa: CASSDGTLTDTQYF
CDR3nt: TGTGCCAGCAGTGACGGGACCCTCACAGATACGCAGTATTTT

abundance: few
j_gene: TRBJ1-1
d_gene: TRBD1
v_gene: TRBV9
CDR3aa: CASSPRDRNTEAFF
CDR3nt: TGTGCCAGCAGCCCAAGGGACAGAAACACTGAAGCTTTCTTT

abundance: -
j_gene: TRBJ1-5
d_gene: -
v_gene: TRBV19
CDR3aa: CASSIRQPNQPQHF
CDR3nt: TGTGCCAGTAGTATCCGGCAGCCCAATCAGCCCCAGCATTTT

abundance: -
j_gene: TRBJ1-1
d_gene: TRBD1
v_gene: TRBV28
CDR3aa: CASSSTGENTEAFF
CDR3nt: TGTGCCAGCAGTTCCACAGGGGAAAACACTGAAGCTTTCTTT

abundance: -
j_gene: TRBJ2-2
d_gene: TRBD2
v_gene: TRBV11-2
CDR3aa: CASSLNPGLAGVRTGELFF
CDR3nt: TGTGCCAGCAGCCTAAACCCGGGACTAGCGGGAGTTAGGACCGGGGAGCTGTTTTTT

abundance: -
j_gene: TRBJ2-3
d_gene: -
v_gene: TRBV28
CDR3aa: CASSLDEGADTQYF
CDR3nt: TGTGCCAGCAGTTTAGACGAGGGCGCAGATACGCAGTATTTT

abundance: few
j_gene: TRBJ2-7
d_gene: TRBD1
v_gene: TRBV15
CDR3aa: CATSTGRTGYEQYF
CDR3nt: TGTGCCACCAGCACAGGTAGGACAGGGTACGAGCAGTACTTC

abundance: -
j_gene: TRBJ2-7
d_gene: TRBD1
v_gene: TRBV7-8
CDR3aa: CASSLAFGTGGIYEQYF
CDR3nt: TGTGCCAGCAGCTTAGCTTTTGGGACAGGGGGCATATACGAGCAGTACTTC

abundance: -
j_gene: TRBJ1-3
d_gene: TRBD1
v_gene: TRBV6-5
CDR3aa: CASSYSDRGSGNTIYF
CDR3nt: TGTGCCAGCAGTTACTCTGACAGGGGCTCTGGAAACACCATATATTTT

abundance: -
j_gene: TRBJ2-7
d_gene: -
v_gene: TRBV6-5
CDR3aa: CASSRVSAGEQYF
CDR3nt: TGTGCCAGCAGCCGCGTCTCGGCGGGAGAGCAGTACTTC

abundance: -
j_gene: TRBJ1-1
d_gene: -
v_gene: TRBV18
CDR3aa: CASSPRVGLAEAFF
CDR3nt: TGTGCCAGCTCACCTAGGGTGGGGTTGGCTGAAGCTTTCTTT

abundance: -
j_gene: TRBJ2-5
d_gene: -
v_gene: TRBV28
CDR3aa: CASRSVATQYF
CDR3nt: TGTGCCAGCAGGTCGGTCGCGACCCAGTACTTC

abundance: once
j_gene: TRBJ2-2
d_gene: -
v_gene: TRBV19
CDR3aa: CASTRETGELFF
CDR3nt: TGTGCCAGTACACGCGAGACCGGGGAGCTGTTTTTT

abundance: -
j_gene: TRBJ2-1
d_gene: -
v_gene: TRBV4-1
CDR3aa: CASSQETYNEQFF
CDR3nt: TGCGCCAGCAGCCAAGAGACCTATAATGAGCAGTTCTTC

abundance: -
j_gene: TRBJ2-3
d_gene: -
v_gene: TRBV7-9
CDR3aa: CASSRRSPSSDTQYF
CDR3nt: TGTGCCAGCAGCCGCCGGTCCCCGTCTTCAGATACGCAGTATTTT

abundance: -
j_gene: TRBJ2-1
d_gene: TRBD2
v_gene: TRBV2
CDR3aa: CASSISGGTYNEQFF
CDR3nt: TGTGCCAGCAGCATTAGCGGGGGGACCTACAATGAGCAGTTCTTC

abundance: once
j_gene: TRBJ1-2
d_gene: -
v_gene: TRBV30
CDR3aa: CAWSLGAGDVYYGYTF
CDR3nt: TGTGCCTGGAGTTTAGGGGCAGGGGATGTGTACTATGGCTACACCTTC

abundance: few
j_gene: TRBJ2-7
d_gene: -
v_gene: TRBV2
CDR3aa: CASSEEGTARYEQYF
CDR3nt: TGTGCCAGCAGTGAAGAAGGGACGGCACGGTACGAGCAGTACTTC

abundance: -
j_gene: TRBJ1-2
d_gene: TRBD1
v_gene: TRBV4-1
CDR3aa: CASSQDDRAVPSGYTF
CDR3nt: TGCGCCAGCAGCCAAGATGACAGGGCAGTACCAAGTGGCTACACCTTC

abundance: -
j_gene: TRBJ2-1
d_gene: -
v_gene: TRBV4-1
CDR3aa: CASSQDYNEQFF
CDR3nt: TGCGCCAGCAGCCAAGATTACAATGAGCAGTTCTTC

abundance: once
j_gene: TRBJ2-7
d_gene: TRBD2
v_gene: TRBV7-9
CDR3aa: CASSLERDSYEQYF
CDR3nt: TGTGCCAGCAGCTTAGAGCGGGACTCCTACGAGCAGTACTTC

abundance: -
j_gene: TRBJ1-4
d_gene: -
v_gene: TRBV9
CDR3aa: CASSWGGTSTNEKLFF
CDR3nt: TGTGCCAGCAGCTGGGGGGGCACCTCAACTAATGAAAAACTGTTTTTT

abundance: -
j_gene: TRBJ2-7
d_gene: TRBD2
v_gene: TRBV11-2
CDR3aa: CASSFIGGRGLGEQYF
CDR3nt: TGTGCCAGCAGCTTTATCGGAGGGAGGGGCCTCGGCGAGCAGTACTTC

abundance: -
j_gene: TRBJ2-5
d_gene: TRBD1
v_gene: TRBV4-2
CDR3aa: CASSYDREETQYF
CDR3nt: TGTGCCAGCAGCTATGACAGGGAAGAGACCCAGTACTTC

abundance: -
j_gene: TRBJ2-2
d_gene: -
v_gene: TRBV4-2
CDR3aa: CASSQDTIRWGRSRTGELFF
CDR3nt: TGTGCCAGCAGCCAAGATACTATACGTTGGGGGCGATCTAGAACCGGGGAGCTGTTTTTT

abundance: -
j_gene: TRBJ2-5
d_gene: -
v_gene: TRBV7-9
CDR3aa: CASSLVVEETQYF
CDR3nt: TGTGCCAGCAGCTTGGTAGTGGAAGAGACCCAGTACTTC

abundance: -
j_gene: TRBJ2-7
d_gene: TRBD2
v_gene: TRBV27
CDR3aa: CASSLSTSGIHEQYF
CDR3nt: TGTGCCAGCAGTTTGAGTACTAGCGGGATCCACGAGCAGTACTTC

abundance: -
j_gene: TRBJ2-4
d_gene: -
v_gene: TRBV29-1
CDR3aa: CSVGSGLLKNIQYF
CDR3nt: TGCAGCGTTGGTTCAGGGCTCTTGAAAAACATTCAGTACTTC

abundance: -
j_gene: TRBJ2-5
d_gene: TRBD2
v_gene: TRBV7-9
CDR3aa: CASSSGTSVRETQYF
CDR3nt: TGTGCCAGCAGCTCCGGGACTAGCGTTCGGGAGACCCAGTACTTC

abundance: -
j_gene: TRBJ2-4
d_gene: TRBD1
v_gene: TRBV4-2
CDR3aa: CASSRPGQGPGRDRNIQYF
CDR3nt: TGTGCCAGCAGCCGACCGGGACAGGGGCCGGGACGCGATAGGAACATTCAGTACTTC

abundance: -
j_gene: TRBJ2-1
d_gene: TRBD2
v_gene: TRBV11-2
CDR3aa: CASSPSGTSGYNEQFF
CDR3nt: TGTGCCAGCAGCCCTTCCGGGACTAGCGGGTACAATGAGCAGTTCTTC

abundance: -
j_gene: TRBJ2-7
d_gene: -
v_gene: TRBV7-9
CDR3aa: CASSLSLRQHEQYF
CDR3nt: TGTGCCAGCAGCTTATCTCTCCGGCAGCACGAGCAGTACTTC

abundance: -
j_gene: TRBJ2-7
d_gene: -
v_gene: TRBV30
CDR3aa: CAWSNFEGVYEQYF
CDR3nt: TGTGCCTGGAGTAATTTTGAGGGAGTCTACGAGCAGTACTTC